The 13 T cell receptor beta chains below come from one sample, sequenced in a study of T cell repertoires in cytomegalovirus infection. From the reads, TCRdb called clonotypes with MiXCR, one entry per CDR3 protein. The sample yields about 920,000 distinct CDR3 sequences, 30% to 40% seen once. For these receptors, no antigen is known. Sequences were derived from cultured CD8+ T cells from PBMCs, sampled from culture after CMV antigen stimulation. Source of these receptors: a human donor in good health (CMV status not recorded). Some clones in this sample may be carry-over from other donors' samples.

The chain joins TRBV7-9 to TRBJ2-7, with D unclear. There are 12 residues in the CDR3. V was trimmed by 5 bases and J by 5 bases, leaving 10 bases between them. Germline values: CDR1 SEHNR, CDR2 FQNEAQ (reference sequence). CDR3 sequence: CASSRARDEQYV. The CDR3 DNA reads TGTGCCAGCAGCCGGGCTAGGGACGAGCAGTACGTC.

The CDR3, as DNA: TGTGCCAGCTGGGGGCACGATCCCCTTTGGCCCCAGCATTTT. It specifies CASWGHDPLWPQHF. The rearrangement uses TRBV6-6 and TRBJ1-5, with D possibly being TRBD1 (6 bases). The CDR3 totals 14 residues. Germline-derived CDR1 and CDR2 are MNHNY and SVGAGI (reference sequence). V lost 8 bases, J lost 9 bases, and 20 bases lay in between.

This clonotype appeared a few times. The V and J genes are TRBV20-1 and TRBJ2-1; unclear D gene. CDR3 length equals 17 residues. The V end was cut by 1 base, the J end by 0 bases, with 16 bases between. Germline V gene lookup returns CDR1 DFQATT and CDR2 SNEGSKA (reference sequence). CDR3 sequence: CSARGGGRLSSYNEQFF. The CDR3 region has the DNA TGCAGTGCTAGAGGAGGTGGTCGTCTAAGCTCCTACAATGAGCAGTTCTTC.

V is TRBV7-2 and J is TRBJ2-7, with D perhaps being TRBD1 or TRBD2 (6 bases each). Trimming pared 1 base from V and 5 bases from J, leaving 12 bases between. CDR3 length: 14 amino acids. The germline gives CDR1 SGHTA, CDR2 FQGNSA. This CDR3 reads CASSLGGAFDEQYF. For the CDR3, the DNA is TGTGCCAGCAGCTTAGGGGGGGCTTTCGACGAGCAGTACTTC.

The CDR3 reads CASSSRDRPNQPQHF. CDR3 in DNA: TGTGCCAGCAGTTCCCGGGACAGGCCTAATCAGCCCCAGCATTTT. The V gene is TRBV27, the J gene TRBJ1-5; 8 nucleotides match TRBD1. The CDR3 has 15 amino acids. V was pared by 4 bases and J by 4 bases, with 6 bases of the junction left unmatched. CDR1 MNHEY and CDR2 SMNVEV come from the germline V gene (reference sequence).

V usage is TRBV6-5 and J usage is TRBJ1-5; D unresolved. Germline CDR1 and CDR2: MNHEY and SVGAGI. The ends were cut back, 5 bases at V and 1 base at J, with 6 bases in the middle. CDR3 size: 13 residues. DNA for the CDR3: TGTGCCAGCAGTGTTGTGAGCAATCAGCCCCAGCATTTT. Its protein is CASSVVSNQPQHF.

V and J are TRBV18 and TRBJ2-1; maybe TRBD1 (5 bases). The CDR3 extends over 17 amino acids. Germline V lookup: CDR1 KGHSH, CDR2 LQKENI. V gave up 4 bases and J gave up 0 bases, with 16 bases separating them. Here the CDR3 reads CASSRNRGRGSYNEQFF. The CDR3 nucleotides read TGTGCCAGCTCACGCAATAGGGGTCGAGGCTCCTACAATGAGCAGTTCTTC.

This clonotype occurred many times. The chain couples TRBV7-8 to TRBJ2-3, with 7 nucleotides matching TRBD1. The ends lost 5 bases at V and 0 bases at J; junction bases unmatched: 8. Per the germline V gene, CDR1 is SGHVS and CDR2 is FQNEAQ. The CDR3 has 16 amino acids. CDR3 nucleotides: TGTGCCAGCAGCATTCCGACAGGGAGCAGCACAGATACGCAGTATTTT. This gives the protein CASSIPTGSSTDTQYF.

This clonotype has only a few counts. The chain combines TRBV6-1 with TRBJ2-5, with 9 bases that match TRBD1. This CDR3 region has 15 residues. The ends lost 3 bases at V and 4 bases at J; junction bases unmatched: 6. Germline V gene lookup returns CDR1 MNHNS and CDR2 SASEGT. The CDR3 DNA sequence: TGTGCCAGCAGTGAGGACAGGGGTTTCGGAGAGACCCAGTACTTC. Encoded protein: CASSEDRGFGETQYF.

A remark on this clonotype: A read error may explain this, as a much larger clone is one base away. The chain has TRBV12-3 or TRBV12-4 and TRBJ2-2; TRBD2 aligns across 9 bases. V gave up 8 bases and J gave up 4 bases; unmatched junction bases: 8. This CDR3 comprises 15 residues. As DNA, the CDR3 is TGTGCCAGCTTAGCGGGGGACCTGAGCACCGGGGAGCTGTTTTTT. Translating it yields CASLAGDLSTGELFF.

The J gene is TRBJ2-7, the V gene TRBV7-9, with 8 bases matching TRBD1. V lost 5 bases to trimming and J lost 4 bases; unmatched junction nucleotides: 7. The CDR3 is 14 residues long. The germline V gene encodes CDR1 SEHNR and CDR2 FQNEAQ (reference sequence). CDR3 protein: CASSPEGQVYEQYF. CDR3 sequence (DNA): TGTGCCAGCAGCCCGGAGGGACAGGTATACGAGCAGTACTTC. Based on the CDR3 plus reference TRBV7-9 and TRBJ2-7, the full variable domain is DTGVSQNPRHKITKRGQNVTFRCDPISEHNRLYWYRQTLGQGPEFLTYFQNEAQLEKSRLLSDRFSAERPKGSFSTLEIQRTEQGDSAMYLCASSPEGQVYEQYFGPGTRLTVT.

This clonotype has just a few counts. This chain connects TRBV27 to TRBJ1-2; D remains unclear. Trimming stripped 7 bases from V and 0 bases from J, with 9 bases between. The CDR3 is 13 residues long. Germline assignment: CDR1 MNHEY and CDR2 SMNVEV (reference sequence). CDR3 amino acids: CASKTGTNYGYTF. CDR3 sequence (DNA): TGTGCCAGCAAAACGGGTACTAACTATGGCTACACCTTC.

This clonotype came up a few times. The DNA for the CDR3 is TGTGCCAGCAGCTCGGACGGGAATAGCAATCAGCCCCAGCATTTT. The encoded protein is CASSSDGNSNQPQHF. This chain connects TRBV6-5 to TRBJ1-5; D is ambiguous. Germline values: CDR1 MNHEY, CDR2 SVGAGI. The CDR3 is 15 residues long. Between the trimmed V and J ends, which lost 6 bases and 0 bases, there was a span of 12 bases.